This TCR beta chain was documented in a study of T cell responses to AZD1222 COVID-19 vaccine. Study results and limitations: Regions left unmutated in variants are reportedly the target of nearly half of spike-specific TCRs. White British people made up most donors, females outnumbered males, and clonal diversity was possibly underestimated.

It was second doses at about 4 or about 12 weeks that were pooled. With 4 bases removed from V and 4 bases from J, the gap between germline ends came to 13 bases. The CDR3 length is 14 residues. Germline lookup yields CDR1 MDHEN and CDR2 SYDVKM. Points on this clone: The target antigen is unknown.

Sequencing was performed with immunoSEQ multiplex PCR; in TCRdb, only in-frame clones are kept and a portion is missing. The data contain over 120,000 clones, roughly 84% of them singletons. This rearrangement joins TRBV28 to TRBJ2-5; tentatively, D is TRBD1 (6 bases). The sample was peripheral blood, taken 28 days after the second AZD1222 dose. The sequence was collected from an adult who received the AZD1222 COVID-19 vaccine. The CDR3 DNA reads TGTGCCAGCAGTTACCAGGGGCTTGGAGAGACCCAGTACTTC. This encodes CASSYQGLGETQYF.